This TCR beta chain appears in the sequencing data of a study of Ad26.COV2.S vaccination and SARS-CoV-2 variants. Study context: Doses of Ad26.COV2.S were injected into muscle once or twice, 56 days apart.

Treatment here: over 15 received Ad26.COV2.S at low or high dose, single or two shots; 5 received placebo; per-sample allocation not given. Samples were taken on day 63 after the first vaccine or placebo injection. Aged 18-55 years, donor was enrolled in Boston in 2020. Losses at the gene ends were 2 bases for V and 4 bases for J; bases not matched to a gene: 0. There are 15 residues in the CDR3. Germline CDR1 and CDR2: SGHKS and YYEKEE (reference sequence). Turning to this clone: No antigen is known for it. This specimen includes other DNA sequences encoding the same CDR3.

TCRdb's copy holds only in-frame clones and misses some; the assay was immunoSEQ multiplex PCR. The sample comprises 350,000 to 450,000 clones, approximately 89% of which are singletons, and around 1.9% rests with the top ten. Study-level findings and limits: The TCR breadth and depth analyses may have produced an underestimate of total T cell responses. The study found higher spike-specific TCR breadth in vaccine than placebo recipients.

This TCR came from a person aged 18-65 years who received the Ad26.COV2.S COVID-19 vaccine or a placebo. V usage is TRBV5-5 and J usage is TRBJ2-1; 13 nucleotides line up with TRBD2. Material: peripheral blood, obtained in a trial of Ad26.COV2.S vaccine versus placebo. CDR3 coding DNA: TGTGCCAGCAGCTTACTAGCGGGAGGGTACAATGAGCAGTTCTTC. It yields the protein CASSLLAGGYNEQFF.